The 31 T cell receptor beta chains below come from one sample, sequenced in a study of blood T cell repertoires in COVID-19. Assay used: immunoSEQ multiplex PCR; TCRdb lists only in-frame clones, some missing. This sample carries 200,000 to 250,000 clones, about 82% of them seen once, and the ten largest clones take over 2%. The sample comprised PBMCs or T cells enriched from blood (not recorded which). The receptors originated from a woman aged 45-65 years who had recovered from COVID-19.

This clone was recorded once. V is TRBV27 and J is TRBJ2-7; 7 bases align to TRBD2. The junction had 7 bases not matched to a gene; V was cut back by 5 bases and J by 3 bases. The length of the CDR3 is 14 residues. Germline V CDR1 and CDR2: MNHEY, SMNVEV (reference sequence). CDR3 DNA sequence: TGTGCCAGCAGTCGACTAGCCATTGGCTACGAGCAGTACTTC. It codes for CASSRLAIGYEQYF.

The rearrangement links TRBV30 to TRBJ1-1; unclear D gene. Germline V gene sequence: CDR1 GTSNPN, CDR2 SVGIG (reference sequence). The CDR3 totals 10 residues. Trimming took 4 bases from V and 8 from J, leaving 8 bases between them. In DNA form, the CDR3 reads TGTGCCTGGAACACAGCCGAAGCTTTCTTT. Protein sequence: CAWNTAEAFF.

The chain has TRBV28 and TRBJ2-3, with TRBD2 matching 13 bases. Germline assignment: CDR1 MDHEN and CDR2 SYDVKM. V lost 5 bases and J lost 8; bases outside the gene matches: 7. The CDR3 has 15 residues. CDR3 in DNA: TGTGCCAGCAGTCCAGGACTAGCGGGAGTGAGTACGCAGTATTTT. Its protein product is CASSPGLAGVSTQYF.

The chain combines TRBV6-6 with TRBJ1-3; D remains ambiguous. Germline lookup yields CDR1 MNHNY and CDR2 SVGAGI (reference sequence). V lost 2 bases and J 4 bases, leaving 3 bases between the germline ends. The CDR3 runs to 12 residues. CDR3 region: CASSYRGNTIYF. The CDR3 DNA follows: TGTGCCAGCAGTTACCGGGGAAACACCATATATTTT.

The V gene is TRBV4-2, the J gene TRBJ2-7; no clear D. The CDR3 totals 14 residues. Trimming shortened V by 0 bases and J by 2 bases, and 8 bases separated the two germline ends. The germline CDR1 and CDR2 sequences are LGHNA and YNFKEQ. In DNA form, the CDR3 reads TGTGCCAGCAGCCAAGATGAATCGGCCTACGAGCAGTACTTC. This translates into CASSQDESAYEQYF.

The V gene is TRBV6-5, the J gene TRBJ1-5, with D unclear. Trimming took 3 bases from V and 1 from J, leaving 10 bases between them. CDR3 length: 15 residues. Germline CDR1 and CDR2: MNHEY and SVGAGI. CDR3 sequence: CASSYRLQSNQPQHF. The CDR3 nucleotides read TGTGCCAGCAGTTATCGTTTACAAAGCAATCAGCCCCAGCATTTT.

The J gene is TRBJ2-2, the V gene TRBV6-5; 7 bases line up with TRBD1. Germline loops: CDR1 MNHEY, CDR2 SVGAGI. The J segment lost 5 bases and the V segment lost 4 bases, leaving 4 bases of the junction unmatched. This CDR3 spans 14 amino acids. CDR3 sequence reads: CASSWGTVTGELFF. CDR3 nucleotides: TGTGCCAGCAGTTGGGGGACAGTGACCGGGGAGCTGTTTTTT.

The chain uses TRBV11-2 and TRBJ2-7; D is possibly TRBD1 (5 bases). Germline V gives CDR1 SGHAT, CDR2 FQNNGV. Trimming shortened V by 2 bases and J by 6 bases, and 14 bases separated the two germline ends. The length of the CDR3 is 14 residues. This CDR3 reads CASSLNPGLSEQYF. The CDR3 nucleotides read TGTGCCAGCAGCTTAAACCCAGGGCTTAGCGAGCAGTACTTC.

This chain joins TRBV7-2 and TRBJ1-5; tentative D call: TRBD1 (6 bases). The germline gives CDR1 SGHTA, CDR2 FQGNSA. The CDR3 covers 15 residues. The V and J ends lost 1 base and 1 base respectively, with 8 bases between them. CDR3 bases: TGTGCCAGCAGCTTAGGGGGGCAGAGCAATCAGCCCCAGCATTTT. It encodes CASSLGGQSNQPQHF.

The rearrangement uses TRBV18 and TRBJ1-1, with D hard to call. Trimming took 3 bases from V and 6 from J, leaving 11 bases between them. This CDR3 is 13 amino acids long. Germline lookup yields CDR1 KGHSH and CDR2 LQKENI. The CDR3: CASSPSREPEAFF. The DNA for the CDR3 is TGTGCCAGCTCACCGTCTCGGGAACCTGAAGCTTTCTTT. Drawing the rest from reference TRBV18 and TRBJ1-1, the complete variable domain is NAGVMQNPRHLVRRRGQEARLRCSPMKGHSHVYWYRQLPEEGLKFMVYLQKENIIDESGMPKERFSAEFPKEGPSILRIQQVVRGDSAAYFCASSPSREPEAFFGQGTRLTVV.

This clone was counted once. The rearrangement uses TRBV7-6 and TRBJ1-2, with TRBD1 matching 8 bases. Per the germline V gene, CDR1 is SGHVS and CDR2 is FNYEAQ. The J segment lost 4 bases and the V segment lost 1 base, leaving 14 bases of the junction unmatched. CDR3 length: 18 residues. The CDR3 DNA sequence: TGTGCCAGCAGCTTAGAAGGAGGCGGCAGGGGGCGCGGCTATGGCTACACCTTC. Its translation is CASSLEGGGRGRGYGYTF.

The chain is built from TRBV7-2 and TRBJ2-7, with 16 bases lining up with TRBD2. Germline V gene lookup returns CDR1 SGHTA and CDR2 FQGNSA. V was clipped by 6 bases and J by 2 bases; unmatched bases: 4. This CDR3 region has 16 residues. In nucleotides, the CDR3 is TGTGCCAGCAGAGTGGGGACTAGCGGGAGGGCCTACGAGCAGTACTTC. Translating it yields CASRVGTSGRAYEQYF.

The genes are TRBV4-3 and TRBJ2-7; D might be TRBD2 (6 bases). Germline V lookup: CDR1 LGHNA, CDR2 YSLEER. The CDR3 loop spans 15 amino acids. The V end lost 0 bases, the J end lost 5 bases, and 14 bases lay between the germline ends. The CDR3 region is CASSQDLSGFDEQYF. The CDR3 DNA reads as TGCGCCAGCAGCCAAGACTTGAGCGGGTTCGACGAGCAGTACTTC.

The rearrangement joins TRBV3-1 (or the pseudogene TRBV3-2) to TRBJ1-5; D might be TRBD1 (6 bases). Trimming removed 3 bases from V and 2 bases from J, with 8 bases in between. The CDR3 extends over 14 amino acids. The germline gives CDR1 LGHDT, CDR2 YNNKEL (reference sequence). This CDR3 is CASSHRGGNQPQHF. CDR3 in DNA: TGTGCCAGCAGCCACAGGGGTGGCAATCAGCCCCAGCATTTT.

The V call is TRBV9, the J call TRBJ2-3; TRBD1 matches 8 bases. The V and J ends lost 0 bases and 5 bases, in that order; junction bases with no gene match: 8. Germline values: CDR1 SGDLS, CDR2 YYNGEE. The CDR3 contains 16 residues. As DNA, the CDR3 is TGTGCCAGCAGCGTAGCGGGCAGGGGGCTGGGAGATACGCAGTATTTT. Protein: CASSVAGRGLGDTQYF.

The table lists this clone with a few counts. The chain is built from TRBV3-1 (or the pseudogene TRBV3-2) and TRBJ1-2; TRBD1 is a possible D gene (5 bases). Trimming removed 0 bases at V and 4 bases at J, with 9 bases between. The CDR3 totals 14 residues. Germline V CDR1 and CDR2: LGHDT, YNNKEL (reference sequence). The CDR3 nucleotides are TGTGCCAGCAGCCAAGATCAGGGTTTCTATGGCTACACCTTC. This codes for CASSQDQGFYGYTF.

V gene TRBV11-3 combines with J gene TRBJ1-4; no reliable D call. The CDR3 contains 14 residues. V dropped 5 bases and J dropped 0 bases, with 7 bases sitting between them. The germline V gene encodes CDR1 SGHNT and CDR2 YENEEA. CDR3 in DNA: TGTGCCAGCAGCCGACATCCAACTAATGAAAAACTGTTTTTT. Its protein is CASSRHPTNEKLFF. Supplemented by reference TRBV11-3 and TRBJ1-4, the full variable domain reads EAGVVQSPRYKIIEKKQPVAFWCNPISGHNTLYWYLQNLGQGPELLIRYENEEAVDDSQLPKDRFSAERLKGVDSTLKIQPAELGDSAVYLCASSRHPTNEKLFFGSGTQLSVL.

This chain links TRBV6-2 or TRBV6-3 with TRBJ1-1; unclear D gene. Germline CDR1 reads MNHEY; CDR2 reads SVGEGT. Trimming took 0 bases from V and 6 from J, leaving 11 bases between them. CDR3 size: 14 residues. The CDR3 DNA sequence: TGTGCCAGCAGTTACTCCTCGGGGAGAGCTGAAGCTTTCTTT. This sequence encodes CASSYSSGRAEAFF.

The V gene is TRBV2, the J gene TRBJ1-4; no firm D call. The V end was cut by 6 bases, the J end by 7 bases, with 15 bases between. In germline, CDR1 is SNHLY, CDR2 FYNNEI. The CDR3 contains 14 residues. The CDR3 protein is CASRREIGSEKLFF. DNA of the CDR3: TGTGCCAGCAGGAGGGAGATAGGTAGTGAAAAACTGTTTTTT.

This clone has only one observation. The rearrangement uses TRBV19 and TRBJ2-1, with D possibly matching TRBD1 (6 bases). With 5 bases removed from V and 7 bases from J, the gap between germline ends came to 12 bases. This CDR3 spans 13 amino acids. Germline loops: CDR1 LNHDA, CDR2 SQIVND (reference sequence). The CDR3 region is CASSLRQANEQFF. CDR3 nucleotide sequence: TGTGCCAGTAGTCTGAGACAGGCGAATGAGCAGTTCTTC. The variable domain in full, with the rest retrieved from reference TRBV19 and TRBJ2-1, is DGGITQSPKYLFRKEGQNVTLSCEQNLNHDAMYWYRQDPGQGLRLIYYSQIVNDFQKGDIAEGYSVSREKKESFPLTVTSAQKNPTAFYLCASSLRQANEQFFGPGTRLTVL.

This rearrangement joins TRBV5-1 to TRBJ2-1; 7 bases fit TRBD2. The CDR3 runs 15 residues. CDR1 is SGHRS, CDR2 YFSETQ, per germline. V shed 6 bases and J 1 base; nucleotides not matched to a gene: 7. The CDR3: CASKAVAGSYNEQFF. Here the CDR3 DNA reads TGCGCCAGCAAGGCTGTAGCGGGTTCCTACAATGAGCAGTTCTTC.

The V gene is TRBV5-6, the J gene TRBJ1-2; a possible D gene is TRBD1 (5 bases). The V end lost 5 bases, the J end lost 3 bases, and 8 bases lay between the germline ends. This CDR3 is 12 amino acids long. Per germline, CDR1 SGHDT and CDR2 YYEEEE. DNA of the CDR3: TGTGCCAGCAGGGCGGGGGACTATGGCTACACCTTC. It is translated as CASRAGDYGYTF.

This sequence joins TRBV5-8 and TRBJ2-1, with D uncertain. The CDR3 contains 13 residues. CDR1 is SGHTS, CDR2 YDEGEE, per germline. V was cut by 0 bases and J by 4 bases, with 5 bases left in between. CDR3 loop: CASSLDWYNEQFF. In DNA, the CDR3 is TGTGCCAGCAGCTTGGACTGGTACAATGAGCAGTTCTTC. The complete variable domain, with remaining parts taken from reference TRBV5-8 and TRBJ2-1, reads EAGVTQSPTHLIKTRGQQATLRCSPISGHTSVYWYQQALGLGLQFLLWYDEGEERNRGNFPPRFSGRQFPNYSSELNVNALELEDSALYLCASSLDWYNEQFFGPGTRLTVL.

The V call is TRBV5-1, the J call TRBJ2-3; 12 bases align to TRBD2. The junction had 8 bases not matched to a gene; V was cut back by 4 bases and J by 5 bases. The CDR3 covers 16 residues. Germline values: CDR1 SGHRS, CDR2 YFSETQ. The CDR3 DNA sequence: TGCGCCAGCAGCACCGGACTAGCGGGGCGGATAGATACGCAGTATTTT. Its protein product is CASSTGLAGRIDTQYF.

On this clone: Other DNA sequences in the same sample also yield this CDR3. The chain joins TRBV6-5 to TRBJ2-1; TRBD1 aligns across 9 bases. Germline assignment: CDR1 MNHEY and CDR2 SVGAGI. V lost 0 bases, J lost 7 bases, and 7 bases stayed unmatched. This CDR3 is 16 amino acids long. The CDR3 DNA reads as TGTGCCAGCAGTTACTCGATGGGACAGGGAACGAATGAGCAGTTCTTC. It codes for CASSYSMGQGTNEQFF.

The chain links TRBV29-1 to TRBJ2-7; TRBD2 agrees at 7 bases. Germline CDR1 SQVTM, CDR2 ANQGSEA. The CDR3 is 13 amino acids. The V gene end was trimmed by 6 bases and the J gene end by 5 bases; junction bases not matched to a gene: 10. CDR3: CSVSGGPENEQYF. CDR3 nucleotides: TGCAGCGTCTCGGGAGGCCCAGAAAACGAGCAGTACTTC.

This clone showed up just once. CDR3 DNA sequence: TGTGCCAGCAGCTCTGGAGGACTAGCGGGAACCTACGAGCAGTACTTC. Translation gives CASSSGGLAGTYEQYF. This chain links TRBV5-4 with TRBJ2-7; 12 bases are shared with TRBD2. The germline CDR1 and CDR2 sequences are SGHNT and YYREEE (reference sequence). The CDR3 contains 16 residues. Trimming at V came to 3 bases and at J to 2 bases, leaving 6 bases not matched to a gene.

The rearrangement joins TRBV4-3 to TRBJ2-5, with 9 bases identical to TRBD1. From germline, CDR1 is LGHNA and CDR2 YSLEER. The CDR3 extends over 15 amino acids. The V and J ends lost 2 bases and 5 bases, in that order; junction bases with no gene match: 6. CDR3 DNA sequence: TGCGCCAGCAGCCAAACCGGGACAGGGCACGAGACCCAGTACTTC. This sequence encodes CASSQTGTGHETQYF.

The chain is built from TRBV10-1 and TRBJ2-1; a possible D gene is TRBD2 (5 bases). V was shortened by 3 bases and J by 7 bases, with 10 bases between the two germline ends. CDR1 and CDR2 (germline): WNHNN, SYGVQD (reference sequence). This CDR3 region has 13 residues. CDR3 DNA sequence: TGCGCCAGCAGTGATGTACGGGGAAATGAGCAGTTCTTC. Amino acid sequence: CASSDVRGNEQFF.

This chain uses TRBV6-4 with TRBJ1-2; 8 bases fit TRBD1. This CDR3 spans 15 amino acids. Germline CDR1 MRHNA, CDR2 SNTAGT. V dropped 5 bases and J dropped 0; count of bases not matched to a gene: 5. CDR3 residues: CASSQQTGANYGYTF. The CDR3 nucleotides are TGTGCCAGCAGTCAACAGACAGGGGCTAACTATGGCTACACCTTC.

The gene calls are TRBV5-4 and TRBJ2-5, with D maybe TRBD2 (6 bases). V was shortened by 1 base and J by 0 bases, with 10 bases between the two germline ends. The germline V gene encodes CDR1 SGHNT and CDR2 YYREEE (reference sequence). This CDR3 has 15 amino acids. The CDR3 here is CASSLLGDYQETQYF. The DNA for the CDR3 is TGTGCCAGCAGCTTGCTTGGGGACTACCAAGAGACCCAGTACTTC.